The rows below give T cell receptor beta chains drawn from one sample of a study of breast tumors, draining lymph nodes, adjacent tissues. TCRdb re-analysed the multiplex PCR reads in MiXCR, keeping a single row per CDR3 protein. The data show some 97,000 distinct CDR3 sequences, 21% seen once. The sample taken for sequencing was axillary lymph node tissue. The receptors shown here come from a female donor with breast cancer. Some clones in this sample may be carry-over from other donors' samples. The CDR3 runs from the conserved cysteine through the conserved F or W. D genes are given only for firm matches. The size field is filled for only some rows; it gives once, few, many or a size class.

J gene	V gene	D gene	clone size	CDR3 protein	CDR3 DNA
TRBJ1-5	TRBV3-1	-	few	CASSQELWQPQHF	TGTGCCAGCAGCCAAGAGTTATGGCAGCCCCAGCATTTT
TRBJ2-5	TRBV19	-	many	CASDHGETQYF	TGTGCCAGTGACCACGGCGAGACCCAGTACTTC
TRBJ1-5	TRBV7-8	TRBD1	many	CASSLTDRVYQPQHF	TGTGCCAGCAGTCTTACCGACAGGGTATATCAGCCCCAGCATTTT
TRBJ2-6	TRBV7-9	-	many	CASSLLDRSSGANVLTF	TGTGCCAGCAGCTTATTGGACAGAAGTTCTGGGGCCAACGTCCTGACTTTC
TRBJ2-5	TRBV12-3/TRBV12-4	-	many	CASSFRGKATQYF	TGTGCCAGCAGTTTTCGGGGGAAGGCGACCCAGTACTTC
TRBJ2-7	TRBV4-1	TRBD2	many	CASSQTSGRTSYEQYF	TGCGCCAGCAGCCAAACTAGCGGGAGGACCTCCTACGAGCAGTACTTC
TRBJ2-7	TRBV5-4	TRBD1	many	CASSHTGEKREQYF	TGTGCCAGCAGCCATACAGGGGAAAAGCGCGAGCAGTACTTC
TRBJ2-3	TRBV5-1	-	-	CASSAALHLTGTQYF	TGCGCCAGCAGCGCGGCATTGCACCTCACAGGTACGCAGTATTTT
TRBJ2-3	TRBV13	TRBD1	many	CASSPRTGGFSDTQYF	TGTGCCAGCAGCCCACGGACAGGGGGATTTTCAGATACGCAGTATTTT
TRBJ2-1	TRBV7-9	-	many	CASSLSMGEQFF	TGTGCCAGCAGCTTGTCTATGGGGGAGCAGTTCTTC
TRBJ2-4	TRBV5-1	-	-	CASKADIIAKNIQYF	TGCGCCAGCAAGGCGGATATCATAGCCAAAAACATTCAGTACTTC
TRBJ1-6	TRBV28	-	many	CASSDDRFPGSSPLHF	TGTGCCAGCAGCGACGACAGGTTCCCCGGATCGTCACCCCTCCACTTT
TRBJ1-2	TRBV4-1	-	-	CASSQIRGNYGHTF	TGCGCCAGCAGCCAAATAAGGGGAAACTATGGCCACACCTTC